Each of the 8 T cell receptor beta chains below was sequenced from the same sample in a study of Graves' ophthalmopathy and Graves' hyperthyroidism (dated by TCRdb to 2016 to 2019). Sequenced using an Illumina HiSeq 2000. TCR beta CDR3 regions were amplified from RNA transcripts for repertoire sequencing. The first round of RT-PCR was done with HTBI primers and the Qiagen OneStep RT-PCR kit, and was followed by a second round of multiplex PCR, then size selection and purification. The public reads were reanalyzed by TCRdb: fastp trimming at Q25, MiXCR alignment, in-frame beta chains only. Merged by CDR3 protein, the rows form single entries marked with the most common genes and DNA. Counted in this sample were about 740,000 distinct CDR3 sequences; roughly two fifths of them appeared once. Jointly, the top ten make up roughly 46% of the sample. The sequenced material came from peripheral blood. These receptors all come from an adult man with Graves' ophthalmopathy.

This clonotype was observed a handful of times. This may come from a read error, since a much larger clone is one base off. The gene calls are TRBV29-1 and TRBJ2-5; tentatively, D is TRBD2 (5 bases). The CDR3 contains 14 residues. Germline V gene lookup returns CDR1 SQVTM and CDR2 ANQGSEA. With 3 bases removed from V and 0 bases from J, the gap between germline ends came to 11 bases. CDR3 sequence reads: CSVDTTGYQETQYF. In DNA, the CDR3 is TGCAGCGTTGACACGACGGGGTACCAAGAGACCCAGTACTTC.

The chain combines TRBV7-2 with TRBJ1-5; the D gene is possibly TRBD1 (5 bases). The CDR3 has 13 residues. V was shortened by 4 bases and J by 5 bases, with 9 bases between the two germline ends. Germline V gives CDR1 SGHTA, CDR2 FQGNSA. The CDR3 bases are TGTGCCAGCAGCTGGGGACGACATCAGCCCCAGCATTTT. It yields the protein CASSWGRHQPQHF.

Worth noting for this clonotype: One junction end does not reproduce the germline sequence, and a read error may be involved. V and J are TRBV25-1 and TRBJ2-2; weak D call: TRBD1 (6 bases). Germline CDR1 MGHDK, CDR2 SYGVNS. The CDR3 spans 14 residues. The CDR3 loop is CTSTGGVGTGELFF. In DNA, the CDR3 is TGTACCAGCACTGGGGGCGTCGGCACCGGGGAGCTGTTTTTT.

This chain uses TRBV20-1 with TRBJ1-1; TRBD1 matches at 7 bases. V was pared by 3 bases and J by 5 bases, with 12 bases of the junction left unmatched. The CDR3 length is 15 residues. Germline CDR1 reads DFQATT; CDR2 reads SNEGSKA (reference sequence). The CDR3 spells CSASLGGLRGTEAFF. The CDR3 DNA reads TGCAGTGCTAGTTTAGGGGGCTTGAGGGGAACTGAAGCTTTCTTT.

This clonotype has at least ten counts. This chain links TRBV29-1 with TRBJ2-7; D unclear. Germline V CDR1 and CDR2: SQVTM, ANQGSEA. Trimming cost V 0 bases and J 3 bases, with 12 bases left between them. CDR3 length: 14 residues. CDR3 in amino acids: CSVEDRVVSYEQYF. The CDR3 nucleotides are TGCAGCGTTGAAGATCGGGTAGTGAGCTACGAGCAGTACTTC.

This sequence joins TRBV5-1 and TRBJ2-7, with 11 bases identical to TRBD2. Germline values: CDR1 SGHRS, CDR2 YFSETQ. J gave up 3 bases and V 8 bases, and 4 bases lay outside the gene matches. The CDR3 has 13 amino acids. CDR3 amino acids: CASTGTSGYEQYF. The CDR3 coding sequence is TGCGCCAGTACCGGGACTAGCGGCTACGAGCAGTACTTC.

In its sample, this clonotype was seen a few times. The chain recombines TRBV5-1 with TRBJ2-7; 7 positions match TRBD1. CDR3 length: 15 amino acids. V was pared by 7 bases and J by 6 bases, with 16 bases of the junction left unmatched. Germline V CDR1 and CDR2: SGHRS, YFSETQ. CDR3 protein: CASSPGQRQKSEQYF. CDR3 sequence (DNA): TGCGCCAGCTCGCCGGGACAGCGGCAAAAATCCGAGCAGTACTTC.

This clonotype has just a few counts. J is TRBJ2-7 and V is TRBV7-2; D is uncertain. This CDR3 is built from 15 residues. The germline V gene encodes CDR1 SGHTA and CDR2 FQGNSA. V lost 2 bases to trimming and J lost 2 bases, with 13 bases between them. As DNA, the CDR3 is TGTGCCAGCAGCTTAAAGCCGGGTTTGGCCTACGAGCAGTACTTC. It specifies CASSLKPGLAYEQYF. Using reference TRBV7-2 and TRBJ2-7 for the parts outside the CDR3, the full variable domain is GAGVSQSPSNKVTEKGKDVELRCDPISGHTALYWYRQSLGQGLEFLIYFQGNSAPDKSGLPSDRFSAERTGGSVSTLTIQRTQQEDSAVYLCASSLKPGLAYEQYFGPGTRLTVT.